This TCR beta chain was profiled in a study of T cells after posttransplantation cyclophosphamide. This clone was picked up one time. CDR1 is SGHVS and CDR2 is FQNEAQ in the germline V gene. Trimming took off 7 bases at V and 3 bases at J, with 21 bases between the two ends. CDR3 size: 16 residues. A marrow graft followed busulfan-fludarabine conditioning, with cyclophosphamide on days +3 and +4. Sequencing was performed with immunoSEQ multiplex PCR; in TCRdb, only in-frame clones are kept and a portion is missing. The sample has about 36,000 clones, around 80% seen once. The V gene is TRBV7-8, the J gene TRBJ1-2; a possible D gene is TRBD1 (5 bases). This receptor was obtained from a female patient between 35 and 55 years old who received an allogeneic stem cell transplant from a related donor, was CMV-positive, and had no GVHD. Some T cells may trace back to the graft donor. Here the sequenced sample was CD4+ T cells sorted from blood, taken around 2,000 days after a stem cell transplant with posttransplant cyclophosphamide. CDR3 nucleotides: TGTGCCAGCACCACCCGTGGGGGAGGCAGCCACTATGGCTACACCTTC. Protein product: CASTTRGGGSHYGYTF.